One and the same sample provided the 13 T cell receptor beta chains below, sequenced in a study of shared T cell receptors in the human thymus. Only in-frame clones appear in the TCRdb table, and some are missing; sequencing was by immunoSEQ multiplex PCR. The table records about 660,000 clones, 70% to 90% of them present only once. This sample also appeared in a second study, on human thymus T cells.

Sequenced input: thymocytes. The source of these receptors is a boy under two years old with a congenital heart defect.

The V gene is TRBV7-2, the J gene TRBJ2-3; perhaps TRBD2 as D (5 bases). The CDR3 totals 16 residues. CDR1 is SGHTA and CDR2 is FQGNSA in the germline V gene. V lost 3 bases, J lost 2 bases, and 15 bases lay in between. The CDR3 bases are TGTGCCAGCAGCTTGGAAGGACGGGATATCACAGATACGCAGTATTTT. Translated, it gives CASSLEGRDITDTQYF. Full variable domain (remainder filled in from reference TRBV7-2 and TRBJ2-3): GAGVSQSPSNKVTEKGKDVELRCDPISGHTALYWYRQSLGQGLEFLIYFQGNSAPDKSGLPSDRFSAERTGGSVSTLTIQRTQQEDSAVYLCASSLEGRDITDTQYFGPGTRLTVL.

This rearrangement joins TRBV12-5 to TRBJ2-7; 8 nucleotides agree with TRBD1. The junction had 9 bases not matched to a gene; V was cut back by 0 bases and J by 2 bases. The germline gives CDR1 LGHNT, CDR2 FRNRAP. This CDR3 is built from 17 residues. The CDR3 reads CASGLVQGDGRAYEQYF. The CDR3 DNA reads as TGTGCTAGTGGTTTGGTACAGGGGGACGGGCGTGCCTACGAGCAGTACTTC.

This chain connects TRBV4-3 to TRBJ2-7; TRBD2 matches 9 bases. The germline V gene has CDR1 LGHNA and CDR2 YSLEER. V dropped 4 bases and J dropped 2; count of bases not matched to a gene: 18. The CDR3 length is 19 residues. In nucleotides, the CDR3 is TGCGCCAGCAGCCCGAACTCGGCACTTTCGCGGGGGGGGACCTACGAGCAGTACTTC. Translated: CASSPNSALSRGGTYEQYF.

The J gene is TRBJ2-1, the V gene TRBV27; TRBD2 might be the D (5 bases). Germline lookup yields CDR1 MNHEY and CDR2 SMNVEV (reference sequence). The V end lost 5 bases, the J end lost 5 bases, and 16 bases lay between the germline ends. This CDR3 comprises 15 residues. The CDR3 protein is CASSLLAAGHNEQFF. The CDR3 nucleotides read TGTGCCAGCAGTCTTTTGGCGGCGGGTCACAATGAGCAGTTCTTC.

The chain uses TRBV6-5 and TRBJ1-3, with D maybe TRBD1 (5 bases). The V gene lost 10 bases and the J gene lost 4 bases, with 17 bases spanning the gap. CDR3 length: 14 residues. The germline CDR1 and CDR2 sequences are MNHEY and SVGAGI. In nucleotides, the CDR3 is TGTGCCACGACCGGTGGGGCAGGGGGAAACACCATATATTTT. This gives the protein CATTGGAGGNTIYF.

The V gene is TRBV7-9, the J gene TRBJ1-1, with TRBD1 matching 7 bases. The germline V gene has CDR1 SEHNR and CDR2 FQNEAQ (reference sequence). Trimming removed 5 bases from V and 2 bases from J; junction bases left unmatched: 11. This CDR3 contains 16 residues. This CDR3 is CASSPQSGQPNTEAFF. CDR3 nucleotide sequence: TGTGCCAGCAGCCCACAATCGGGACAGCCCAACACTGAAGCTTTCTTT.

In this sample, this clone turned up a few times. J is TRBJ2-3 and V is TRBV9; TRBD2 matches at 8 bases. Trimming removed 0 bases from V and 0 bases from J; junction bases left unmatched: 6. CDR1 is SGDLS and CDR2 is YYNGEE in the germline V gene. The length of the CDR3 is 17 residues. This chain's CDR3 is CASSVEPGLVSTDTQYF. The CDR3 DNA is TGTGCCAGCAGCGTAGAGCCGGGACTAGTGAGCACAGATACGCAGTATTTT.

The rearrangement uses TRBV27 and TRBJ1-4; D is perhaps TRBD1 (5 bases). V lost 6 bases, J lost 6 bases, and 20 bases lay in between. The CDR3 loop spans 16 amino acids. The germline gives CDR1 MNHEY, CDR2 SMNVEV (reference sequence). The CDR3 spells CASRPLGTRPYEKLFF. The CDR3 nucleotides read TGTGCCAGCAGGCCCCTCGGGACTCGGCCCTATGAAAAACTGTTTTTT.

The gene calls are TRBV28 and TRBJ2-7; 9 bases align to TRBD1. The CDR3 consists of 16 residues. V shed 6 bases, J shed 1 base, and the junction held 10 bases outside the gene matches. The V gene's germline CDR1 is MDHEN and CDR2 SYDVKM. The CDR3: CASRPQDRGPSYEQYF. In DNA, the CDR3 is TGTGCCAGCAGGCCACAGGACAGGGGCCCTTCCTACGAGCAGTACTTC.

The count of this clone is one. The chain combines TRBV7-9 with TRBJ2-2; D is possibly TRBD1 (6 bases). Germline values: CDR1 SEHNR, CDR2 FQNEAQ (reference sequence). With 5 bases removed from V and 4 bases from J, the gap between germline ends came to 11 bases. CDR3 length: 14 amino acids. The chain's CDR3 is CASSPGQLTGELFF. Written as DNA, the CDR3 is TGTGCCAGCAGCCCCGGACAGCTCACCGGGGAGCTGTTTTTT. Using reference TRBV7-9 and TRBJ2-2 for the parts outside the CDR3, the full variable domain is DTGVSQNPRHKITKRGQNVTFRCDPISEHNRLYWYRQTLGQGPEFLTYFQNEAQLEKSRLLSDRFSAERPKGSFSTLEIQRTEQGDSAMYLCASSPGQLTGELFFGEGSRLTVL.

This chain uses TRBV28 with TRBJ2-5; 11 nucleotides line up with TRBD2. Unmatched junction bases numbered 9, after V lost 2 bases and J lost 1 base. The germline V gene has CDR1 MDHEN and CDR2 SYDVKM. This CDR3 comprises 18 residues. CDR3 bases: TGTGCCAGCAGTTTAGAGACTAGCGGGAACCTCCGCCAAGAGACCCAGTACTTC. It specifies CASSLETSGNLRQETQYF.

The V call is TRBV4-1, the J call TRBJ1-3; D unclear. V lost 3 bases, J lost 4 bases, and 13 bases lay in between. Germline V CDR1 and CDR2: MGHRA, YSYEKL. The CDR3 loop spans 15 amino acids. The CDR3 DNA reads TGCGCCAGCAGCCACCCAGAGAGGGTAGGAAACACCATATATTTT. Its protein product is CASSHPERVGNTIYF.

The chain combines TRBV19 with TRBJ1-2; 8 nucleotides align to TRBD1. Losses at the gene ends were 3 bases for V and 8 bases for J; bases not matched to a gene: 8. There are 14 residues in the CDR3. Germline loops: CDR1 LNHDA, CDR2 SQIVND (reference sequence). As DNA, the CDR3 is TGTGCCAGTAGTATTAGGACAGGGTCTTCGGGCTACACCTTC. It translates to CASSIRTGSSGYTF. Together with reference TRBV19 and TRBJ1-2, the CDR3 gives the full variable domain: DGGITQSPKYLFRKEGQNVTLSCEQNLNHDAMYWYRQDPGQGLRLIYYSQIVNDFQKGDIAEGYSVSREKKESFPLTVTSAQKNPTAFYLCASSIRTGSSGYTFGSGTRLTVV.